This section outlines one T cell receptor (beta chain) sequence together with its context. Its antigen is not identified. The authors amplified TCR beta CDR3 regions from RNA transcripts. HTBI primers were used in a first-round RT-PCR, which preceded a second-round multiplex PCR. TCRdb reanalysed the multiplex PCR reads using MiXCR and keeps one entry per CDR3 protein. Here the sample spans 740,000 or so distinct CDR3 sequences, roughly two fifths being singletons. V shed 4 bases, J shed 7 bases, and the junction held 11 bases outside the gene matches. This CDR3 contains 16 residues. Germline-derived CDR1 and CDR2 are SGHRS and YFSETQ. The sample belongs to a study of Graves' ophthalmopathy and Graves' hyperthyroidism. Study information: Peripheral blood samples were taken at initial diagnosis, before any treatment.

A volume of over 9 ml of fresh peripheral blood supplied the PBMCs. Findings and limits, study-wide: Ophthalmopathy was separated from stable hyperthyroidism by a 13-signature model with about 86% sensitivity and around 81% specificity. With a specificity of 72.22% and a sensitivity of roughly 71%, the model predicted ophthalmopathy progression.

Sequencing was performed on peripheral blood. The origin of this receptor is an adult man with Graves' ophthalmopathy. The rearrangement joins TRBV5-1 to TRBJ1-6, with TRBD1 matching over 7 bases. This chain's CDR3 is CASSQDSGQLNSPLHF. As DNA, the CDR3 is TGCGCCAGCAGCCAAGATTCGGGACAGTTAAATTCACCCCTCCACTTT.